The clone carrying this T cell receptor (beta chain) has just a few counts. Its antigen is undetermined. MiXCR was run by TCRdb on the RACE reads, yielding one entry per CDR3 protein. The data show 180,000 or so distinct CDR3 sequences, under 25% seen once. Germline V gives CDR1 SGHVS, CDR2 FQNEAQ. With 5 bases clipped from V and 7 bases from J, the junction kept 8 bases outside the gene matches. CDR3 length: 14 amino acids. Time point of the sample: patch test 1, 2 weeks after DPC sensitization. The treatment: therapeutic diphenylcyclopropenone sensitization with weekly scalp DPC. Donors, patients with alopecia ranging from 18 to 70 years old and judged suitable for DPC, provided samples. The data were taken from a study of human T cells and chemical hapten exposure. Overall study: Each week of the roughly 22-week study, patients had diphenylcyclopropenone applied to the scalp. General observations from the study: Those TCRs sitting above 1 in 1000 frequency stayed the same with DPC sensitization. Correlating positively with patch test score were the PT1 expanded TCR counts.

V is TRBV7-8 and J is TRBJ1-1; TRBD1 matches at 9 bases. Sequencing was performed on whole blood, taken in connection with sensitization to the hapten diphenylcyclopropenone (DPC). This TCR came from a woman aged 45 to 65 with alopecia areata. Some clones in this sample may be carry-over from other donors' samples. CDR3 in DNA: TGTGCCAGCAGCCCAGGACAGGGGAGGGGTGAAGCTTTCTTT. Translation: CASSPGQGRGEAFF.